Below, 10 T cell receptor beta chains from the same sample are listed, as sequenced in a study of shared clonotypes between healthy human individuals. Profiled with immunoSEQ multiplex PCR; TCRdb holds only in-frame clones, not every one. This table holds 550,000 to 750,000 clones, around 95% found once. Naive CD8 cells lacked CD45RO and underwent positive selection for CCR7, leaving out terminally differentiated effector memory CD45RA+ cells. Input material: naive CD8+ T cells sorted from blood. Every receptor here comes from a woman under 40 in good health.

The J gene is TRBJ2-3, the V gene TRBV28; 9 bases are a match to TRBD1. The V gene end was trimmed by 6 bases and the J gene end by 2 bases; junction bases not matched to a gene: 9. The CDR3 is 16 amino acids. The germline gives CDR1 MDHEN, CDR2 SYDVKM. The CDR3 loop is CASSITGQGSTDTQYF. CDR3 bases: TGTGCCAGCAGCATAACGGGACAGGGATCCACAGATACGCAGTATTTT.

Regarding this clone: The same CDR3 can be traced to other DNA sequences in this sample. V is TRBV13 and J is TRBJ2-3; no clear D. The CDR3 sequence is 12 residues long. The germline V and J ends were trimmed by 3 bases and 1 base, with 2 bases remaining between them. Germline CDR1 and CDR2: PRHDT and FYEKMQ (reference sequence). The CDR3 is CASSFGTDTQYF. The CDR3 DNA reads as TGTGCCAGCAGCTTTGGCACAGATACGCAGTATTTT. Combining the CDR3 with reference TRBV13 and TRBJ2-3 gives the whole variable domain AAGVIQSPRHLIKEKRETATLKCYPIPRHDTVYWYQQGPGQDPQFLISFYEKMQSDKGSIPDRFSAQQFSDYHSELNMSSLELGDSALYFCASSFGTDTQYFGPGTRLTVL.

The chain has TRBV7-9 and TRBJ2-7, with D maybe TRBD1 (6 bases). V dropped 5 bases and J dropped 3 bases, with 14 bases sitting between them. Germline CDR1 is SEHNR and CDR2 is FQNEAQ (reference sequence). The CDR3 totals 14 residues. The CDR3 nucleotides are TGTGCCAGCAGCGCCAGGGGTACAGGCTACGAGCAGTACTTC. Residues: CASSARGTGYEQYF.

This chain links TRBV27 with TRBJ1-1, with 7 bases lining up with TRBD1. The CDR3 spans 13 residues. The germline CDR1 and CDR2 sequences are MNHEY and SMNVEV (reference sequence). V shed 6 bases and J 5 bases; nucleotides not matched to a gene: 6. The CDR3 is CASRITRGTEAFF. Written as DNA, the CDR3 is TGTGCCAGCAGAATCACCAGGGGGACTGAAGCTTTCTTT.

The chain carries TRBV13 and TRBJ2-1; D gene unclear. The CDR3 loop spans 13 amino acids. Trimming took 5 bases from V and 6 from J, leaving 11 bases between them. The germline V gene encodes CDR1 PRHDT and CDR2 FYEKMQ (reference sequence). The CDR3 sequence is CASSERGSNEQFF. CDR3 in DNA: TGTGCCAGCAGCGAGCGTGGATCCAATGAGCAGTTCTTC.

The rearrangement links TRBV27 to TRBJ1-5, with D unresolved. Germline loops: CDR1 MNHEY, CDR2 SMNVEV (reference sequence). Deletions cut 5 bases from V and 0 bases from J, with 11 bases between. The length of the CDR3 is 15 residues. The CDR3 here is CASSPQPYSNQPQHF. For the CDR3, the DNA is TGTGCCAGCAGTCCACAGCCGTATAGCAATCAGCCCCAGCATTTT.

The chain recombines TRBV2 with TRBJ2-7; 12 nucleotides match TRBD2. Germline trimming cut 6 bases from V and 4 bases from J; bases unmatched to any gene: 4. From germline, CDR1 is SNHLY and CDR2 FYNNEI. CDR3 size: 14 residues. The CDR3 sequence: CASSPTSGRYEQYF. The DNA of the CDR3 is TGTGCCAGCAGCCCTACTAGCGGGAGGTACGAGCAGTACTTC.

The V gene is TRBV11-2, the J gene TRBJ2-1; 7 positions match TRBD2. V shed 5 bases and J 2 bases; nucleotides not matched to a gene: 6. The CDR3 has 15 amino acids. Germline CDR1 is SGHAT and CDR2 is FQNNGV. CDR3 in DNA: TGTGCCAGCAGCGTACAGCGGGACCCCTACAATGAGCAGTTCTTC. This codes for CASSVQRDPYNEQFF.

The rearrangement uses TRBV11-3 and TRBJ2-7, with 8 nucleotides matching TRBD2. This CDR3 contains 14 residues. Per the germline V gene, CDR1 is SGHNT and CDR2 is YENEEA. Trimming took 5 bases from V and 3 from J; bases not matched to a gene: 6. In DNA, the CDR3 is TGTGCCAGCAGCCCGGGACTAGGGGGCTACGAGCAGTACTTC. This translates into CASSPGLGGYEQYF.

This chain joins TRBV28 and TRBJ2-2, with D possibly TRBD1 on 6 matching bases. This CDR3 spans 17 amino acids. Germline CDR1 MDHEN, CDR2 SYDVKM. The ends were cut back, 3 bases at V and 10 bases at J, with 24 bases in the middle. The CDR3 protein is CASSFWGHPLSTPELFF. CDR3 sequence (DNA): TGTGCCAGCAGTTTCTGGGGACACCCCCTCAGTACGCCGGAGCTGTTTTTT.